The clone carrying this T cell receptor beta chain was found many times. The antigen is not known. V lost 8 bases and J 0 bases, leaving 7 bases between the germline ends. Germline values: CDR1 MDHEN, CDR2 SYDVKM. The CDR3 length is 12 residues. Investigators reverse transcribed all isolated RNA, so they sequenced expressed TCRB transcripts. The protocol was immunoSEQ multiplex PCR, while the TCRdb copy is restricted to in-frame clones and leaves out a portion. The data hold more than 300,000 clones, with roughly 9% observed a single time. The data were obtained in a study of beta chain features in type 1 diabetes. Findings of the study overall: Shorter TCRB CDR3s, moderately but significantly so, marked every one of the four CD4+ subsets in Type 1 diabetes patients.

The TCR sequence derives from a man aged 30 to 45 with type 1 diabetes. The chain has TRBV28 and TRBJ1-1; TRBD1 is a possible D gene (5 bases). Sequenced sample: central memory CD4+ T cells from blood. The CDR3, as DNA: TGTGCCAGCGGGACGGTGAACACTGAAGCTTTCTTT. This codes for CASGTVNTEAFF.